The 25 T cell receptor beta chains below all came from one sample that was sequenced in a study of OX40 agonist ivuxolimab in advanced cancers. Measured with immunoSEQ multiplex PCR; TCRdb has only the in-frame clones, and not every one. Among about 20,000 clones, 88% were seen once, and the ten largest hold approximately 12%. Here the sequenced sample was CD4+ or CD8+ T cells sorted from blood, taken in a trial of the OX40 agonist ivuxolimab. These receptors all come from an adult with an advanced solid tumor such as melanoma, head and neck, liver or kidney cancer.

The V and J genes are TRBV6-6 and TRBJ2-7; tentatively, D is TRBD1 or TRBD2 (5 bases each). CDR1 is MNHNY, CDR2 SVGAGI, per germline (reference sequence). The germline V and J ends were trimmed by 2 bases and 1 base, with 9 bases remaining between them. The CDR3 is 14 residues long. CDR3 residues: CASSYVGVSYEQYF. The CDR3 DNA is TGTGCCAGCAGTTACGTGGGGGTTTCCTACGAGCAGTACTTC.

The chain combines TRBV9 with TRBJ1-1, with D uncertain. The V end lost 0 bases, the J end lost 6 bases, and 12 bases lay between the germline ends. This CDR3 has 14 residues. Germline CDR1 and CDR2: SGDLS and YYNGEE. DNA for the CDR3: TGTGCCAGCAGCGTAGAATCGGGATCCCCTGAAGCTTTCTTT. Translation: CASSVESGSPEAFF.

This sequence joins TRBV6-6 and TRBJ2-3, with no clear D. Trimming removed 8 bases at V and 4 bases at J, with 13 bases between. There are 13 residues in the CDR3. CDR1 and CDR2 from the germline V gene are MNHNY and SVGAGI (reference sequence). The DNA of the CDR3 is TGTGCCAGCCCCCCGTCTTGCGCAGATACGCAGTATTTT. Translating it yields CASPPSCADTQYF.

The chain carries TRBV25-1 and TRBJ1-1, with D tentatively TRBD1 (6 bases). The CDR3 runs to 15 residues. Looked up from germline, CDR1 is MGHDK and CDR2 is SYGVNS. V was pared by 1 base and J by 1 base, with 10 bases between. CDR3 bases: TGTGCCAGCAGTGAATGGCGCAGGGGGAACACTGAAGCTTTCTTT. Residues: CASSEWRRGNTEAFF.

This clone was counted a single time. The rearrangement uses TRBV5-6 and TRBJ1-5; D is ambiguous. Trimming took off 5 bases at V and 6 bases at J, with 9 bases between the two ends. The CDR3 runs 12 residues. Germline V gene lookup returns CDR1 SGHDT and CDR2 YYEEEE. CDR3 in DNA: TGTGCCAGCAGTCGGGGTGGTCAGCCCCAGCATTTT. Amino acids: CASSRGGQPQHF.

The J gene is TRBJ2-6, the V gene TRBV10-1; D might be TRBD2 (6 bases). V lost 4 bases and J 2 bases, leaving 9 bases between the germline ends. Per the germline V gene, CDR1 is WNHNN and CDR2 is SYGVQD (reference sequence). The CDR3 runs 15 residues. DNA of the CDR3: TGCGCCAGCAGTGGGGGGGTCGCTGGGGCCAACGTCCTGACTTTC. Its translation: CASSGGVAGANVLTF.

The chain has TRBV11-2 and TRBJ1-1; the D is unclear. From germline, CDR1 is SGHAT and CDR2 FQNNGV. CDR3 length: 12 residues. The V gene lost 3 bases and the J gene lost 6 bases, with 8 bases spanning the gap. CDR3 sequence: CASSFPSAEAFF. CDR3 nucleotide sequence: TGTGCCAGCAGCTTCCCCAGCGCTGAAGCTTTCTTT. Looking up the rest from reference TRBV11-2 and TRBJ1-1 gives the full variable domain: EAGVAQSPRYKIIEKRQSVAFWCNPISGHATLYWYQQILGQGPKLLIQFQNNGVVDDSQLPKDRFSAERLKGVDSTLKIQPAKLEDSAVYLCASSFPSAEAFFGQGTRLTVV.

This clone was recorded only once. The chain links TRBV18 to TRBJ2-7; D might be TRBD1 or TRBD2, each matching 5 bases. The germline gives CDR1 KGHSH, CDR2 LQKENI. This CDR3 has 15 residues. Trimming took 3 bases from V and 2 from J, leaving 14 bases between them. The CDR3 DNA reads as TGTGCCAGCTCACCGCTCGGGACGGAGACCTACGAGCAGTACTTC. Encoded protein: CASSPLGTETYEQYF. Full variable domain (rest looked up from reference TRBV18 and TRBJ2-7): NAGVMQNPRHLVRRRGQEARLRCSPMKGHSHVYWYRQLPEEGLKFMVYLQKENIIDESGMPKERFSAEFPKEGPSILRIQQVVRGDSAAYFCASSPLGTETYEQYFGPGTRLTVT.

This clone was picked up one time. V usage is TRBV10-2 and J usage is TRBJ2-7, with D uncertain. The CDR3 consists of 11 residues. Germline CDR1 reads WSHSY; CDR2 reads SAAADI. The V gene lost 4 bases and the J gene lost 0 bases, with 1 base spanning the gap. CDR3 DNA sequence: TGCGCCAGCAGTGCCTCCTACGAGCAGTACTTC. Its protein is CASSASYEQYF.

The rearrangement links TRBV15 to TRBJ2-3, with D unclear. This CDR3 region has 13 residues. The V end was cut by 5 bases, the J end by 4 bases, with 10 bases between. Germline CDR1 LNHNV, CDR2 YYDKDF (reference sequence). The CDR3 sequence: CATSPDASDTQYF. The CDR3 DNA sequence: TGTGCCACCAGCCCTGACGCCTCAGATACGCAGTATTTT.

The genes are TRBV4-1 and TRBJ1-2, with D possibly being TRBD1 (6 bases). Looked up from germline, CDR1 is MGHRA and CDR2 is YSYEKL. V was trimmed by 6 bases and J by 6 bases, leaving 20 bases between them. The CDR3 extends over 15 amino acids. The CDR3 nucleotides read TGCGCCAGCAGTACTCCCCAGGGGCCTTACGATGGCTACACCTTC. Its translation: CASSTPQGPYDGYTF.

The gene calls are TRBV5-6 and TRBJ1-2; 9 bases are a match to TRBD1. CDR1 and CDR2 (germline): SGHDT, YYEEEE. The ends lost 2 bases at V and 7 bases at J; junction bases unmatched: 3. This CDR3 is built from 13 residues. CDR3 nucleotide sequence: TGTGCCAGCAGCTTACAGGGGGCTAGTGGCTACACCTTC. Translation: CASSLQGASGYTF.

This clone was picked up one time. The chain has TRBV4-1 and TRBJ2-5, with TRBD2 matching 7 bases. CDR3 size: 16 residues. The ends lost 2 bases at V and 4 bases at J; junction bases unmatched: 10. CDR1 is MGHRA, CDR2 YSYEKL, per germline. CDR3 loop: CASSQPVGGEGETQYF. The CDR3 DNA sequence: TGCGCCAGCAGCCAACCGGTAGGCGGGGAGGGAGAGACCCAGTACTTC.

The J gene is TRBJ1-5, the V gene TRBV9, with 8 bases matching TRBD1. V trimming: 0 bases; J trimming: 4 bases; junction bases outside the gene matches: 6. The CDR3 extends over 16 amino acids. Germline CDR1 reads SGDLS; CDR2 reads YYNGEE. This CDR3 is CASSVGAGGANQPQHF. For the CDR3, the DNA is TGTGCCAGCAGCGTAGGGGCAGGGGGCGCGAATCAGCCCCAGCATTTT.

V is TRBV7-2 and J is TRBJ2-3; no clear D gene. Trimming took off 1 base at V and 4 bases at J, with 6 bases between the two ends. The CDR3 contains 13 residues. The germline gives CDR1 SGHTA, CDR2 FQGNSA. The CDR3 DNA reads TGTGCCAGCAGCTTAGTGGTAGCAGATACGCAGTATTTT. Protein: CASSLVVADTQYF.

Only one count was recorded for this clone. This chain connects TRBV19 to TRBJ2-1; 13 bases are a match to TRBD2. From germline, CDR1 is LNHDA and CDR2 SQIVND (reference sequence). With 6 bases clipped from V and 7 bases from J, the junction kept 18 bases outside the gene matches. The CDR3 contains 19 residues. The CDR3 DNA reads TGTGCCAGTAGCCTTTTGGCGGCAGGACTAGCGGGAGTCATGAATGAGCAGTTCTTC. Translation gives CASSLLAAGLAGVMNEQFF.

This chain connects TRBV6-1 to TRBJ1-2; perhaps TRBD1 as D (5 bases). The CDR3 has 13 amino acids. V dropped 2 bases and J dropped 4 bases, with 8 bases sitting between them. CDR1 is MNHNS, CDR2 SASEGT, per germline. This chain's CDR3 is CASSETGGYGYTF. In DNA form, the CDR3 reads TGTGCCAGCAGTGAAACCGGGGGCTATGGCTACACCTTC.

The gene calls are TRBV2 and TRBJ2-7; maybe TRBD2 (6 bases). The CDR3 extends over 12 amino acids. V dropped 4 bases and J dropped 6 bases, with 10 bases sitting between them. Germline assignment: CDR1 SNHLY and CDR2 FYNNEI. As DNA, the CDR3 is TGTGCCAGCAGTGGGACTATTGGCGAGCAGTACTTC. Protein sequence: CASSGTIGEQYF.

The chain employs TRBV5-1 and TRBJ2-7; 7 bases agree with TRBD1. CDR3 length equals 12 residues. The V gene end was trimmed by 4 bases and the J gene end by 4 bases; junction bases not matched to a gene: 2. The germline CDR1 and CDR2 sequences are SGHRS and YFSETQ. The CDR3 nucleotides read TGCGCCAGCAGCCCCAGGGGGTACGAGCAGTACTTC. Its protein is CASSPRGYEQYF.

A single count supports this clone. The chain carries TRBV7-8 and TRBJ2-7, with 7 nucleotides matching TRBD2. The V and J ends lost 3 bases and 1 base, in that order; junction bases with no gene match: 3. This CDR3 has 14 amino acids. Germline CDR1 and CDR2: SGHVS and FQNEAQ. The CDR3 loop is CASSLGGESYEQYF. Written as DNA, the CDR3 is TGTGCCAGCAGCTTGGGAGGGGAGTCCTACGAGCAGTACTTC.

This clone was seen only once. The chain couples TRBV27 to TRBJ2-3; TRBD1 is a possible D gene (6 bases). V dropped 2 bases and J dropped 1 base, with 13 bases sitting between them. This CDR3 has 16 amino acids. Per the germline V gene, CDR1 is MNHEY and CDR2 is SMNVEV (reference sequence). The CDR3 protein is CASSLRTQGRTDTQYF. The CDR3 nucleotides read TGTGCCAGCAGTTTAAGGACCCAGGGGCGCACAGATACGCAGTATTTT.

This rearrangement joins TRBV9 to TRBJ2-5; D is possibly TRBD2 (5 bases). Germline CDR1 reads SGDLS; CDR2 reads YYNGEE. The length of the CDR3 is 15 residues. V dropped 0 bases and J dropped 4 bases, with 13 bases sitting between them. This CDR3 is CASSVGVARSETQYF. CDR3 DNA: TGTGCCAGCAGCGTAGGGGTAGCGCGGTCAGAGACCCAGTACTTC.

The V gene is TRBV19, the J gene TRBJ2-5; D uncertain. The ends were cut back, 4 bases at V and 3 bases at J, with 15 bases in the middle. Germline CDR1 LNHDA, CDR2 SQIVND (reference sequence). The CDR3 totals 15 residues. CDR3 in amino acids: CASSTPNQVEETQYF. CDR3 bases: TGTGCCAGTAGTACACCCAACCAAGTGGAAGAGACCCAGTACTTC.

The CDR3 here is CASSEEVNTQYF. Here the CDR3 DNA reads TGTGCCAGCAGTGAAGAGGTCAATACGCAGTATTTT. The chain uses TRBV6-1 and TRBJ2-3; no firm D call. The CDR3 runs 12 residues. V was pared by 1 base and J by 7 bases, with 6 bases between. In germline, CDR1 is MNHNS, CDR2 SASEGT.

The CDR3 region is CASSQSLTACSYEQYF. CDR3 coding DNA: TGCGCCAGCAGTCAATCCTTAACAGCTTGCTCCTACGAGCAGTACTTC. The J gene is TRBJ2-7, the V gene TRBV23-1, with unresolved D. TRBV23-1 counts as an open reading frame of uncertain function. V was pared by 0 bases and J by 0 bases, with 12 bases between. There are 16 residues in the CDR3.